Listed here are 14 T cell receptor beta chains from one sample, sequenced in a study of T cells in Graves' hyperthyroidism and ophthalmopathy. TCR beta CDR3 regions were amplified from RNA transcripts. HTBI primers were the set used in a first-round RT-PCR of the TCR CDR3. TCRdb redid the calling of the multiplex PCR reads with MiXCR, one entry per CDR3 protein. The data show roughly 660,000 distinct CDR3 sequences, around a sixth seen once. Sequencing input: blood. These receptors were collected from a man aged 50 to 59 with Graves' hyperthyroidism.

The gene calls are TRBV7-9 and TRBJ2-1; weak D call: TRBD1 (5 bases). Germline values: CDR1 SEHNR, CDR2 FQNEAQ (reference sequence). V lost 6 bases to trimming and J lost 6 bases, with 15 bases between them. CDR3 length: 14 residues. The CDR3 spells CASRSQGSFNEQFF. CDR3 bases: TGTGCCAGCAGATCGCAGGGTTCGTTCAATGAGCAGTTCTTC.

V usage is TRBV19 and J usage is TRBJ2-1, with D hard to call. The CDR3 loop spans 11 amino acids. CDR1 and CDR2 from the germline V gene are LNHDA and SQIVND (reference sequence). V was trimmed by 7 bases and J by 8 bases, leaving 9 bases between them. CDR3 loop: CASMARYEQFF. The CDR3 nucleotides are TGTGCCAGTATGGCTCGGTATGAGCAGTTCTTC.

This clonotype was seen repeatedly, ten times or more. V is TRBV28 and J is TRBJ2-1; D gene unclear. The CDR3 has 13 amino acids. Germline V CDR1 and CDR2: MDHEN, SYDVKM. Deletions cut 4 bases from V and 4 bases from J, with 8 bases between. CDR3 sequence reads: CASSSVLYNEQFF. The CDR3 nucleotides read TGTGCCAGCAGTTCTGTCCTATACAATGAGCAGTTCTTC.

The table lists this clonotype with many counts. The chain recombines TRBV10-2 with TRBJ1-1, with D uncertain. Germline V gene data show CDR1 as WSHSY and CDR2 as SAAADI. V was pared by 3 bases and J by 5 bases, with 10 bases between. The CDR3 length is 13 residues. CDR3 nucleotides: TGCGCCAGCAGTGACTTGGGCGGAACTGAAGCTTTCTTT. This sequence encodes CASSDLGGTEAFF.

V gene TRBV2 combines with J gene TRBJ1-1, with 10 bases that match TRBD1. V lost 3 bases, J lost 4 bases, and 2 bases stayed unmatched. CDR3 size: 14 residues. Germline V CDR1 and CDR2: SNHLY, FYNNEI. CDR3 nucleotides: TGTGCCAGCAGTGAGACAGGGGGCCTCACTGAAGCTTTCTTT. It encodes CASSETGGLTEAFF.

This clonotype was seen many times. The CDR3, as DNA: TGTGCCAGCAGCGTAAGCGGGGCCGAAATAGGGGAGACCCAGTACTTC. Translated, it gives CASSVSGAEIGETQYF. This chain joins TRBV9 and TRBJ2-5; 7 bases line up with TRBD2. V shed 1 base, J shed 5 bases, and the junction held 11 bases outside the gene matches. The germline V gene has CDR1 SGDLS and CDR2 YYNGEE. This CDR3 comprises 16 residues.

This clonotype came up many times. The rearrangement links TRBV6-1 to TRBJ2-3; the D is unclear. CDR1 MNHNS and CDR2 SASEGT come from the germline V gene. With 5 bases removed from V and 3 bases from J, the gap between germline ends came to 9 bases. This CDR3 has 13 amino acids. CDR3 coding DNA: TGTGCCAGCAGTCAAGTACGAACAGATACGCAGTATTTT. Residues: CASSQVRTDTQYF.

To note about this clonotype: Just one base apart from a much larger clone, this may be a read error. CDR3 amino acids: CASSLSTVSNTEAFF. The CDR3 nucleotides read TGTGCCAGCAGCCTATCAACAGTGTCGAACACTGAAGCTTTCTTT. This chain connects TRBV3-1 to TRBJ1-1; D unclear. Germline values: CDR1 LGHDT, CDR2 YNNKEL (reference sequence). Trimming pared 4 bases from V and 1 base from J, leaving 13 bases between. CDR3 length: 15 amino acids.

This clonotype was seen a few times. The chain links TRBV5-1 to TRBJ1-4; 9 nucleotides agree with TRBD1. The ends lost 4 bases at V and 11 bases at J; junction bases unmatched: 9. CDR1 SGHRS and CDR2 YFSETQ come from the germline V gene. This CDR3 is built from 14 residues. The CDR3 DNA sequence: TGCGCCAGCAGCGCGGGACAGGGTCATTGGAAACTGTTTTTT. Translated, it gives CASSAGQGHWKLFF.

The chain uses TRBV5-1 and TRBJ1-1; a weak D match, TRBD1 (5 bases). This CDR3 comprises 17 residues. Germline assignment: CDR1 SGHRS and CDR2 YFSETQ. Trimming shortened V by 5 bases and J by 3 bases, and 23 bases separated the two germline ends. The CDR3 protein is CASSPPQGYLADTEAFF. In nucleotides, the CDR3 is TGCGCCAGCAGTCCTCCTCAGGGTTATTTGGCGGACACTGAAGCTTTCTTT.

This clonotype showed up many times. The genes are TRBV7-9 and TRBJ2-7, with a possible D match to TRBD2 (6 bases). Germline CDR1 is SEHNR and CDR2 is FQNEAQ (reference sequence). The CDR3 spans 15 residues. The V and J ends lost 2 bases and 3 bases respectively, with 14 bases between them. The CDR3 DNA follows: TGTGCCAGCAGCTTAAGCGAGGTGGGGGGCTACGAGCAGTACTTC. It specifies CASSLSEVGGYEQYF.

As regards this clonotype: The junction differs from germline at one of its ends, possibly a read error. The V gene is TRBV25-1, the J gene TRBJ1-1, with unresolved D. The CDR3 runs to 15 residues. The germline V gene encodes CDR1 MGHDK and CDR2 SYGVNS. As DNA, the CDR3 is TGTGCCAACAGTGAATTAAACGGAGTGAACACTGAAGCTTTCTTT. Encoded protein: CANSELNGVNTEAFF.

At least ten counts were recorded for this clonotype. The V gene is TRBV2, the J gene TRBJ2-1; 9 bases agree with TRBD1. CDR3 length equals 14 residues. Losses at the gene ends were 10 bases for V and 4 bases for J; bases not matched to a gene: 8. Germline CDR1 and CDR2: SNHLY and FYNNEI. The CDR3 loop is CAILTGGSYNEQFF. The CDR3 DNA reads TGTGCCATCCTAACAGGGGGCTCTTACAATGAGCAGTTCTTC.

The chain joins TRBV5-6 to TRBJ1-3, with a tentative D call TRBD1 (5 bases). This CDR3 region has 17 residues. Trimming removed 1 base from V and 2 bases from J, with 16 bases in between. The germline CDR1 and CDR2 sequences are SGHDT and YYEEEE. In DNA form, the CDR3 reads TGTGCCAGCAGCTTGAGAAGGGGCAGGTACCCTGGAAACACCATATATTTT. Protein sequence: CASSLRRGRYPGNTIYF.